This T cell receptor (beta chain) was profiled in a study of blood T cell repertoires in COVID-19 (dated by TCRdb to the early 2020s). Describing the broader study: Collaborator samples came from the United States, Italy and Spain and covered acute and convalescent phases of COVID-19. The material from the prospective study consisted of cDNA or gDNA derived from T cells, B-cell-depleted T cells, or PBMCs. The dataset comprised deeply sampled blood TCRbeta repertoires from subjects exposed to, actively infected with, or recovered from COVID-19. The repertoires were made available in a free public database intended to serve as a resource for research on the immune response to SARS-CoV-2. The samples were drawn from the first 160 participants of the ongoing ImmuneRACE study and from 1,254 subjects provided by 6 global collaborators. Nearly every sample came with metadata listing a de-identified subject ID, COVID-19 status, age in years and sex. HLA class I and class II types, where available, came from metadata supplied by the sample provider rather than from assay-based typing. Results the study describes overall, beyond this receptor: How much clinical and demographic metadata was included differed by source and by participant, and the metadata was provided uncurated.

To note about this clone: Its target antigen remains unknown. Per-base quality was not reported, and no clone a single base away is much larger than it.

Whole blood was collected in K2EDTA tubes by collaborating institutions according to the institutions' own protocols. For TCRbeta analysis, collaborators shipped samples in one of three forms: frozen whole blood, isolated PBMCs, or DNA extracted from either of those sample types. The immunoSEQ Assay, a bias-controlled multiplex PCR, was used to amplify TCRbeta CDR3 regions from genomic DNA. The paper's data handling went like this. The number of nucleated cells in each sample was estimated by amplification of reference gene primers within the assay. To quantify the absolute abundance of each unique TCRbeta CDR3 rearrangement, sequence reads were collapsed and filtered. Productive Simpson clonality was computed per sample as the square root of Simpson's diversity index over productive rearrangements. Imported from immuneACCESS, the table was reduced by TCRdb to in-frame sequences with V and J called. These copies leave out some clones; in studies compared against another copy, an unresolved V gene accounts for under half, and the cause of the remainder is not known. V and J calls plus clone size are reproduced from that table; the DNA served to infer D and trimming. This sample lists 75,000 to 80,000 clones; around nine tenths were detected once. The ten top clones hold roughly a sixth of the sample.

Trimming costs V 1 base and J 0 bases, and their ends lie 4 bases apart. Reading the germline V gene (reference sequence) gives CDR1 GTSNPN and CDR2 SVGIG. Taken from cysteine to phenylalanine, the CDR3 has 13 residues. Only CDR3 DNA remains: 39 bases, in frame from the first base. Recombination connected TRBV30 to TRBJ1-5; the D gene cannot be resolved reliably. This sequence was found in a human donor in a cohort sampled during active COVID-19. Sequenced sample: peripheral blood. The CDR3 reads CAWSAGSNQPQHF. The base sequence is TGTGCCTGGAGTGCCGGTAGCAATCAGCCCCAGCATTTT.